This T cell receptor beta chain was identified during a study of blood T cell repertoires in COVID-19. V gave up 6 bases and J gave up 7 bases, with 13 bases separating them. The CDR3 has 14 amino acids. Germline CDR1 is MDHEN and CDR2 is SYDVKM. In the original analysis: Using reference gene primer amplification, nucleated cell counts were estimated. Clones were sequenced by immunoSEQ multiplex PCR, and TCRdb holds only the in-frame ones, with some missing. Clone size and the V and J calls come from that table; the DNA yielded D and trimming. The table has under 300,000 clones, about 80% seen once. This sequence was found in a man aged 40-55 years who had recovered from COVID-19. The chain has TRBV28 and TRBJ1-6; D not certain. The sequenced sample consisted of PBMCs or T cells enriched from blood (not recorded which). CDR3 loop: CASSLLPGNSPLHF. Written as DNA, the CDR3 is TGTGCCAGCAGCCTTCTACCGGGGAATTCACCCCTCCACTTT. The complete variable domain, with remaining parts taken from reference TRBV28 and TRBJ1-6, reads DVKVTQSSRYLVKRTGEKVFLECVQDMDHENMFWYRQDPGLGLRLIYFSYDVKMKEKGDIPEGYSVSREKKERFSLILESASTNQTSMYLCASSLLPGNSPLHFGNGTRLTVT.